The 9 T cell receptor beta chains in this list originate from one sample, sequenced in a study of blood T cell repertoires in COVID-19. Only in-frame clones appear in the TCRdb table, and some are missing; sequencing was by immunoSEQ multiplex PCR. The sample lists over 350,000 clones, approximately 93% occurring once. Sequencing was done on a sample of PBMCs or T cells enriched from blood (not recorded which). These receptors were collected from a woman aged 40 to 50 who had been exposed to COVID-19.

This sequence joins TRBV7-2 and TRBJ2-5; possible D gene TRBD2, 9 bases. This CDR3 is built from 14 residues. From germline, CDR1 is SGHTA and CDR2 FQGNSA. The germline V and J ends were trimmed by 5 bases and 7 bases, with 17 bases remaining between them. The CDR3 sequence: CASSTGGLAGTQYF. In DNA, the CDR3 is TGTGCCAGCAGCACAGGGGGACTAGCTGGGACCCAGTACTTC.

This clone occurred a few times. The chain uses TRBV6-5 and TRBJ2-5, with a weak D call TRBD1 (5 bases). In germline, CDR1 is MNHEY, CDR2 SVGAGI. Trimming took 0 bases from V and 5 from J, leaving 13 bases between them. The CDR3 is 15 amino acids. The CDR3 loop reads CASSYSTAKSETQYF. CDR3 DNA sequence: TGTGCCAGCAGTTACTCGACAGCGAAGTCGGAGACCCAGTACTTC.

This sequence joins TRBV2 and TRBJ2-3; D remains unclear. This CDR3 has 14 amino acids. Germline-derived CDR1 and CDR2 are SNHLY and FYNNEI. With 5 bases removed from V and 4 bases from J, the gap between germline ends came to 13 bases. This chain's CDR3 is CASSLIAGADTQYF. The CDR3 coding sequence is TGTGCCAGCAGTTTAATAGCTGGAGCAGATACGCAGTATTTT.

The chain has TRBV2 and TRBJ1-5, with 7 bases aligning to TRBD1. Trimming cost V 6 bases and J 0 bases; bases outside gene matches: 11. The CDR3 consists of 17 residues. Germline CDR1 SNHLY, CDR2 FYNNEI. CDR3 nucleotide sequence: TGTGCCAGCAGAAACCGGGACAGCCCTTATAGCAATCAGCCCCAGCATTTT. It specifies CASRNRDSPYSNQPQHF.

J is TRBJ1-3 and V is TRBV18; D might be TRBD1 (6 bases). Germline values: CDR1 KGHSH, CDR2 LQKENI. V lost 3 bases and J 4 bases, leaving 19 bases between the germline ends. The CDR3 sequence is 17 residues long. The CDR3 region is CASSPKGRGLKGNTIYF. The CDR3 coding sequence is TGTGCCAGCTCACCTAAAGGGCGGGGGCTGAAAGGAAACACCATATATTTT.

This sequence joins TRBV10-1 and TRBJ2-3; tentatively, D is TRBD2 (6 bases). V was pared by 5 bases and J by 0 bases, with 9 bases between. This CDR3 contains 14 residues. CDR1 and CDR2 (germline): WNHNN, SYGVQD (reference sequence). CDR3 DNA sequence: TGCGCCAGCAGTTCCGGGACTAGCACAGATACGCAGTATTTT. The encoded protein is CASSSGTSTDTQYF.

The rearrangement joins TRBV19 to TRBJ1-1; 11 nucleotides match TRBD1. The CDR3 runs 17 residues. Germline values: CDR1 LNHDA, CDR2 SQIVND (reference sequence). J gave up 0 bases and V 4 bases, and 7 bases lay outside the gene matches. This chain's CDR3 is CASSTPRDRGMNTEAFF. CDR3 bases: TGTGCCAGTAGTACCCCCCGGGACAGGGGGATGAACACTGAAGCTTTCTTT.

The rearrangement uses TRBV5-6 and TRBJ2-5; the D gene is possibly TRBD1 (5 bases). The germline gives CDR1 SGHDT, CDR2 YYEEEE. Trimming stripped 6 bases from V and 5 bases from J, with 17 bases between. The CDR3 sequence is 14 residues long. CDR3 residues: CASIEGATRETQYF. CDR3 nucleotide sequence: TGTGCCAGCATAGAAGGGGCTACAAGGGAGACCCAGTACTTC.

V and J are TRBV7-9 and TRBJ1-1; D call uncertain. Germline CDR1 and CDR2: SEHNR and FQNEAQ (reference sequence). V was clipped by 7 bases and J by 6 bases, with 15 bases between them. The length of the CDR3 is 13 residues. The CDR3 DNA follows: TGTGCCAGCACTACGCGGGGAATCGCTGAAGCTTTCTTT. Translated, it gives CASTTRGIAEAFF.